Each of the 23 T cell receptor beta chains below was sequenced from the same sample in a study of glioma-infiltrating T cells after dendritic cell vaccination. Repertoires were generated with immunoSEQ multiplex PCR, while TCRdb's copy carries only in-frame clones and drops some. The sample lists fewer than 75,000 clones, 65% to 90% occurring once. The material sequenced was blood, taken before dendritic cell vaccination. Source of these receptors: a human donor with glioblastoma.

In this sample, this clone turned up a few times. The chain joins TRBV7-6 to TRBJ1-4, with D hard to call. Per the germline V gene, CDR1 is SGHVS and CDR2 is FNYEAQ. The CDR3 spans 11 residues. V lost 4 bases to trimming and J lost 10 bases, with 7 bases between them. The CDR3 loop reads CASSSGGKLFF. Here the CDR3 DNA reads TGTGCCAGCAGCTCCGGAGGAAAACTGTTTTTT.

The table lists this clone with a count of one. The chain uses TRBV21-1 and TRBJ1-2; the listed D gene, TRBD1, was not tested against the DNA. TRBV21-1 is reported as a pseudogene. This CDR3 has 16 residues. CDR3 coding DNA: TGTGCCAGCAGCGGCGGGGACAGGGGATCCAACTATGGCTACACCTTC. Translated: CASSGGDRGSNYGYTF.

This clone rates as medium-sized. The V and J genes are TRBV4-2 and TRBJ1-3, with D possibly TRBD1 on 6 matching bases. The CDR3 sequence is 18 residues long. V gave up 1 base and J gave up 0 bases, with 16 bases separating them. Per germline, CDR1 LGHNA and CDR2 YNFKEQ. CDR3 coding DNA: TGTGCCAGCAGCCAAGCTTTTCGACAGGCCTACTCTGGAAACACCATATATTTT. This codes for CASSQAFRQAYSGNTIYF.

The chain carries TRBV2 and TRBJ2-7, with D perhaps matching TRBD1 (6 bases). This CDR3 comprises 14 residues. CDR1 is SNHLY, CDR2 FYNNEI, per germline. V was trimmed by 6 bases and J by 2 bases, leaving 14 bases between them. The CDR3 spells CASSRTGIAYEQYF. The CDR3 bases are TGTGCCAGCAGCCGAACAGGGATTGCCTACGAGCAGTACTTC.

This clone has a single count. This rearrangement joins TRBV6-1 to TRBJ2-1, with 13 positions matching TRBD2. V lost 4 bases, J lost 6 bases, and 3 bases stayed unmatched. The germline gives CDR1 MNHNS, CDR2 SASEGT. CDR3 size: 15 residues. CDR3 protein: CASSGRLAGGNEQFF. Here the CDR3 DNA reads TGTGCCAGCAGTGGGCGACTAGCGGGGGGCAATGAGCAGTTCTTC.

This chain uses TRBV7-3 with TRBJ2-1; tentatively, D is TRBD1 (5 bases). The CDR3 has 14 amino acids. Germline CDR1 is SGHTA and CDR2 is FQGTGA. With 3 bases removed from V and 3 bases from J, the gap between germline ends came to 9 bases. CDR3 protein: CASSLGQVYNEQFF. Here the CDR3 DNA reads TGTGCCAGCAGCTTGGGGCAGGTCTACAATGAGCAGTTCTTC.

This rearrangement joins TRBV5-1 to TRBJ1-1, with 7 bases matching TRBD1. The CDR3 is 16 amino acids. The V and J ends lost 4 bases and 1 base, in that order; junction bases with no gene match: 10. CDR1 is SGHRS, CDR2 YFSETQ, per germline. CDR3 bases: TGCGCCAGCAGCCCAGGGTACAGGGGTGCGAACACTGAAGCTTTCTTT. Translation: CASSPGYRGANTEAFF.

The CDR3 region is CASSLQGAGFNEKLFF. In DNA form, the CDR3 reads TGTGCCAGCAGCCTGCAGGGCGCAGGGTTTAATGAAAAACTGTTTTTT. The chain joins TRBV11-2 to TRBJ1-4, with D tentatively TRBD1 (5 bases). Trimming removed 5 bases from V and 4 bases from J, with 17 bases in between. Germline CDR1 SGHAT, CDR2 FQNNGV. This CDR3 contains 16 residues. The variable domain in full, with the rest retrieved from reference TRBV11-2 and TRBJ1-4, is EAGVAQSPRYKIIEKRQSVAFWCNPISGHATLYWYQQILGQGPKLLIQFQNNGVVDDSQLPKDRFSAERLKGVDSTLKIQPAKLEDSAVYLCASSLQGAGFNEKLFFGSGTQLSVL.

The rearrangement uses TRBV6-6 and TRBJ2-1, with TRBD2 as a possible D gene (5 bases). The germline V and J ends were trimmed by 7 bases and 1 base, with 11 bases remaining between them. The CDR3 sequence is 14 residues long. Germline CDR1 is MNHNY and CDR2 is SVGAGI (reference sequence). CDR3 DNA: TGTGCCAGCACCTACCGGGAATCCTACAATGAGCAGTTCTTC. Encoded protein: CASTYRESYNEQFF.

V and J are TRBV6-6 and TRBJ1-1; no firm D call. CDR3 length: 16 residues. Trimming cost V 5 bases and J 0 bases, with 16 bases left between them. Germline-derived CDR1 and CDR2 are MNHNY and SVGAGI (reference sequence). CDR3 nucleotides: TGTGCCAGCAGTCCCTCGGGCGGGCGGATGAACACTGAAGCTTTCTTT. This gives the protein CASSPSGGRMNTEAFF.

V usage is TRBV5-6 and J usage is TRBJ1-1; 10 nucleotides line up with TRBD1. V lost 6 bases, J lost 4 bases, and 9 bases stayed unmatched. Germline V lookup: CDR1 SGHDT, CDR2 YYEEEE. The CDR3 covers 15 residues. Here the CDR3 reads CASTLPGQGVTEAFF. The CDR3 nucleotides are TGTGCCAGCACCCTGCCAGGACAGGGGGTCACTGAAGCTTTCTTT.

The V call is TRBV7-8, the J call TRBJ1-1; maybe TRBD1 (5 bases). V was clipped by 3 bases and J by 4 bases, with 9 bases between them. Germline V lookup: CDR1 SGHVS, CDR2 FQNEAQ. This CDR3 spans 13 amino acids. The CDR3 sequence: CASSFGGGTEAFF. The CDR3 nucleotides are TGTGCCAGCAGCTTTGGGGGGGGCACTGAAGCTTTCTTT.

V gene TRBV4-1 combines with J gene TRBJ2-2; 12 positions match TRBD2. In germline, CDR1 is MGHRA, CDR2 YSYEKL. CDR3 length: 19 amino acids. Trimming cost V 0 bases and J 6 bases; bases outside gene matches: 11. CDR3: CASSQEGLAGSSKAGELFF. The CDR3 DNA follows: TGCGCCAGCAGCCAAGAAGGACTAGCGGGGAGTTCAAAGGCCGGGGAGCTGTTTTTT.

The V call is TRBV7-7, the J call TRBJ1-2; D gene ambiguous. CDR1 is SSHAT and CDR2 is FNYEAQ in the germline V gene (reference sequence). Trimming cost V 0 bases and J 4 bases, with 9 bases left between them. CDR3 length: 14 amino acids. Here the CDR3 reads CASSLANSTYGYTF. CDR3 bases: TGTGCCAGCAGCTTAGCAAACAGCACCTATGGCTACACCTTC.

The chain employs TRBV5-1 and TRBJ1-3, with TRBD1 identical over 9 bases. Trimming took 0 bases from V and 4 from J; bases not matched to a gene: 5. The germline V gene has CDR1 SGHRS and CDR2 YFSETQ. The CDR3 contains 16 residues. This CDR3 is CASSLADRGGGNTIYF. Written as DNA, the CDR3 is TGCGCCAGCAGCTTGGCCGACAGGGGGGGCGGAAACACCATATATTTT.

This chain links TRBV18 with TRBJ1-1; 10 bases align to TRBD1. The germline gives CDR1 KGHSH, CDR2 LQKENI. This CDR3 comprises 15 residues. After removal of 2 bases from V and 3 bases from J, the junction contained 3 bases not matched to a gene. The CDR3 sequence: CASSPGGTGDTEAFF. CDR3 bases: TGTGCCAGCTCACCAGGGGGGACAGGGGACACTGAAGCTTTCTTT.

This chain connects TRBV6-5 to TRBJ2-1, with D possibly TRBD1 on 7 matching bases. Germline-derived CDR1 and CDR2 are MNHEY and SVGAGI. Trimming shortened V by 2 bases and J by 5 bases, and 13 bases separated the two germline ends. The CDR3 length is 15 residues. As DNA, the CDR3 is TGTGCCAGCAGTTACGGCGGGACAGCTAACAATGAGCAGTTCTTC. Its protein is CASSYGGTANNEQFF.

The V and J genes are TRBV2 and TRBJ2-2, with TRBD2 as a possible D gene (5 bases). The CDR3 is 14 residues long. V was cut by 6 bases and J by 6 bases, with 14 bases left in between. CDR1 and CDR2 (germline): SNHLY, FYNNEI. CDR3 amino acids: CASSSLTRAGELFF. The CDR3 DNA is TGTGCCAGCAGCTCCCTTACTAGGGCCGGGGAGCTGTTTTTT.

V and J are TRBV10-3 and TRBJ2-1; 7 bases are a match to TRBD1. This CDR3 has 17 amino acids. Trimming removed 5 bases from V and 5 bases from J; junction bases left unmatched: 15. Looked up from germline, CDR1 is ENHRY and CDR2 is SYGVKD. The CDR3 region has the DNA TGTGCCATCAGTAGGACAGGCGGGCCCAGGGATAACAATGAGCAGTTCTTC. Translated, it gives CAISRTGGPRDNNEQFF.

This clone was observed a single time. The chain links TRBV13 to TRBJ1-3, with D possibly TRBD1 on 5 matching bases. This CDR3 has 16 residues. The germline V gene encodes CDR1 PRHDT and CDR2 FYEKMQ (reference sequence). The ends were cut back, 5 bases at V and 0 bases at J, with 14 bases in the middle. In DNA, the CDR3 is TGTGCCAGCAGCGGGCAGACAGCACACTCTGGAAACACCATATATTTT. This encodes CASSGQTAHSGNTIYF. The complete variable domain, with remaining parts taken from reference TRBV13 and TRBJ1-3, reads AAGVIQSPRHLIKEKRETATLKCYPIPRHDTVYWYQQGPGQDPQFLISFYEKMQSDKGSIPDRFSAQQFSDYHSELNMSSLELGDSALYFCASSGQTAHSGNTIYFGEGSWLTVV.

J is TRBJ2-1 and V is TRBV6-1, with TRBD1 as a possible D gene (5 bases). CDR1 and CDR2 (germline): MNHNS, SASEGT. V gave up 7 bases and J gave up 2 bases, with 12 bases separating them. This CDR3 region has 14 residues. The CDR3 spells CASTRDRAYNEQFF. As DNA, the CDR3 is TGTGCCAGCACCCGAGACAGAGCCTACAATGAGCAGTTCTTC.

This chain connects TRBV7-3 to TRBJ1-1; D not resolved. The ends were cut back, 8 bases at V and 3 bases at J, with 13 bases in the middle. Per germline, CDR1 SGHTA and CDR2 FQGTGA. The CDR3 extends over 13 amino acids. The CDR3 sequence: CASASQRDTEAFF. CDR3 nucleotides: TGTGCCAGCGCCTCTCAGAGGGACACTGAAGCTTTCTTT.

The CDR3 loop is CASSLEGAGDEQYF. The CDR3 nucleotides are TGCGCCAGCAGCTTGGAGGGGGCAGGTGACGAGCAGTACTTC. V and J are TRBV5-1 and TRBJ2-7, with TRBD1 identical over 7 bases. The CDR3 has 14 amino acids. The V segment lost 0 bases and the J segment 5 bases; nucleotides outside the gene matches: 5. CDR1 and CDR2 (germline): SGHRS, YFSETQ.